Listed below are T cell receptor beta chains from one sample, sequenced in a study of cytomegalovirus exposure and HLA in healthy donors. Sequenced by immunoSEQ multiplex PCR; TCRdb stores in-frame clones only, minus some. Of 55,000 to 65,000 clones detected, roughly nine tenths appear once; the ten largest clones hold 0.85% to 1.2%. The sequencing sample was made of PBMCs. The origin of the receptors is a man aged 18-30 years in good health and CMV-seronegative. The CDR3 runs from the conserved cysteine through the conserved F or W. A D gene is named only where the DNA matches it firmly. Not every row has a clone size; where given, it reads once, few, many or a size class.

j_call: TRBJ2-7; clone_size: .; d_call: TRBD2; cdr3_length: 14; v_call: TRBV28; cdr3_nt: TGTGCCAGCAGTCCCACTAGCGGGGCCTACGAGCAGTACTTC; cdr3_aa: CASSPTSGAYEQYF
j_call: TRBJ2-3; clone_size: .; d_call: .; cdr3_length: 17; v_call: TRBV19; cdr3_nt: TGTGCCAGTAGTTGGTCCCGGGACACGATTAGCACAGATACGCAGTATTTT; cdr3_aa: CASSWSRDTISTDTQYF
j_call: TRBJ2-3; clone_size: .; d_call: .; cdr3_length: 14; v_call: TRBV6-4; cdr3_nt: TGTGCCAGCAGTGTGAATAGAGATGCAGATACGCAGTATTTT; cdr3_aa: CASSVNRDADTQYF
j_call: TRBJ1-2; clone_size: .; d_call: .; cdr3_length: 13; v_call: TRBV28; cdr3_nt: TGTGCCAGCGGTTCGCAGGGGTATGATGGCTACACCTTC; cdr3_aa: CASGSQGYDGYTF
j_call: TRBJ2-1; clone_size: few; d_call: .; cdr3_length: 13; v_call: TRBV6-1; cdr3_nt: TGTGCCAGCAGTGAACGGGGTTACAATGAGCAGTTCTTC; cdr3_aa: CASSERGYNEQFF
j_call: TRBJ1-1; clone_size: .; d_call: .; cdr3_length: 14; v_call: TRBV19; cdr3_nt: TGTGCCAGTAGTAGTCGGTCGAGTTCGGCTGAAGCTTTCTTT; cdr3_aa: CASSSRSSSAEAFF
j_call: TRBJ2-3; clone_size: .; d_call: TRBD2; cdr3_length: 17; v_call: TRBV9; cdr3_nt: TGTGCCAGCAGCCCATCTAGCGGTTATACGTTCGGAGATACGCAGTATTTT; cdr3_aa: CASSPSSGYTFGDTQYF
j_call: TRBJ2-5; clone_size: once; d_call: .; cdr3_length: 13; v_call: TRBV9; cdr3_nt: TGTGCCAGCAGTGAGGGGGGAGGGAAGACCCAGTACTTC; cdr3_aa: CASSEGGGKTQYF
j_call: TRBJ1-1; clone_size: .; d_call: .; cdr3_length: 13; v_call: TRBV30; cdr3_nt: TGTGCCTGGAGTGTCGGGGGAAACACTGAAGCTTTCTTT; cdr3_aa: CAWSVGGNTEAFF
j_call: TRBJ2-1; clone_size: .; d_call: .; cdr3_length: 15; v_call: TRBV6-1; cdr3_nt: TGTGCCAGCAGTGAAAGGGCAGGACTGGGCAATGAGCAGTTCTTC; cdr3_aa: CASSERAGLGNEQFF
j_call: TRBJ1-5; clone_size: .; d_call: .; cdr3_length: 15; v_call: TRBV5-5; cdr3_nt: TGTGCCAGCAGCCACAAGTGGGGGAGGGGTCAGCCCCAGCATTTT; cdr3_aa: CASSHKWGRGQPQHF
j_call: TRBJ1-2; clone_size: once; d_call: .; cdr3_length: 13; v_call: TRBV28; cdr3_nt: TGTGCCAGCAGTTTTTCCGACGGGAATGGCTACACCTTC; cdr3_aa: CASSFSDGNGYTF
j_call: TRBJ2-2; clone_size: .; d_call: .; cdr3_length: 15; v_call: TRBV11-3; cdr3_nt: TGTGCCAGCAGCCTAGGCGGTTCGAACACCGGGGAGCTGTTTTTT; cdr3_aa: CASSLGGSNTGELFF
j_call: TRBJ2-3; clone_size: .; d_call: .; cdr3_length: 16; v_call: TRBV4-2; cdr3_nt: TGTGCCAGCAGCCAATCTGCTAGCGTGACCACAGATACGCAGTATTTT; cdr3_aa: CASSQSASVTTDTQYF
j_call: TRBJ1-1; clone_size: .; d_call: TRBD1; cdr3_length: 15; v_call: TRBV5-1; cdr3_nt: TGCGCCAGCACCGGGGACAGGGGGTTTGACACTGAAGCTTTCTTT; cdr3_aa: CASTGDRGFDTEAFF